The rows below give T cell receptor beta chains drawn from one sample of a study of beta chain features in type 1 diabetes. Profiled with immunoSEQ multiplex PCR; TCRdb holds only in-frame clones, not every one. There are hundreds of thousands of clones in the sample; roughly 11% occur only once, and about 0.018% lies in the top ten. The sequencing input was naive CD4+ T cells from blood. The receptors were sampled from a man aged 25 to 45 with type 1 diabetes. CDR3s include the opening cysteine and the closing phenylalanine or tryptophan. Fields, in order: clone size, D gene, J gene, V gene, CDR3 protein, CDR3 DNA. A D gene is named only where the DNA matches it firmly. Clone size, where shown, is once, few, many, or a class for clones that have expanded.

size: once; D: TRBD1; J: TRBJ2-3; V: TRBV18; CDR3: CASSPPTGQGNTQYF; DNA: TGTGCCAGCTCACCACCTACGGGACAGGGGAATACGCAGTATTTT
size: few; D: NA; J: TRBJ1-4; V: TRBV5-1; CDR3: CASSLGSGGGKLFF; DNA: TGCGCCAGCAGCTTGGGGTCCGGGGGAGGAAAACTGTTTTTT
size: many; D: TRBD2; J: TRBJ2-7; V: TRBV29-1; CDR3: CSAGGGAYEQYF; DNA: TGCAGCGCGGGAGGGGGAGCCTACGAGCAGTACTTC
size: few; D: TRBD1; J: TRBJ1-1; V: TRBV23-1; CDR3: CASSHEDRGLRTEAFF; DNA: TGCGCCAGCAGTCATGAAGACAGGGGGCTGAGGACTGAAGCTTTCTTT
size: NA; D: TRBD1; J: TRBJ1-2; V: TRBV18; CDR3: CASSPGQNYGYTF; DNA: TGTGCCAGCTCACCGGGACAGAACTATGGCTACACCTTC
size: NA; D: NA; J: TRBJ2-5; V: TRBV5-1; CDR3: CASSLDRVRETQYF; DNA: TGCGCCAGCAGCTTGGACAGGGTGCGAGAGACCCAGTACTTC
size: few; D: NA; J: TRBJ2-7; V: TRBV5-6; CDR3: CASSLTPGIYEQYF; DNA: TGTGCCAGCAGCTTGACTCCAGGGATTTACGAGCAGTACTTC
size: few; D: TRBD2; J: TRBJ2-7; V: TRBV18; CDR3: CASSRTSGDSSYEQYF; DNA: TGTGCCAGCTCAAGGACTAGCGGGGACAGCTCCTACGAGCAGTACTTC
size: NA; D: NA; J: TRBJ2-4; V: TRBV6-5; CDR3: CASSEVQGPHIQYF; DNA: TGTGCCAGCAGTGAAGTCCAGGGTCCGCACATTCAGTACTTC
size: NA; D: NA; J: TRBJ2-2; V: TRBV5-1; CDR3: CASSLDSLTGELFF; DNA: TGCGCCAGCAGCTTGGACAGTTTAACCGGGGAGCTGTTTTTT
size: NA; D: NA; J: TRBJ1-5; V: TRBV2; CDR3: CASSEAEYRNQPQHF; DNA: TGTGCCAGCAGTGAAGCCGAGTATCGCAATCAGCCCCAGCATTTT
size: NA; D: NA; J: TRBJ1-2; V: TRBV9; CDR3: CASSPSTANYGYTF; DNA: TGTGCCAGCAGCCCATCGACAGCTAACTATGGCTACACCTTC
size: few; D: TRBD1; J: TRBJ2-7; V: TRBV9; CDR3: CASSRDRGGYEQYF; DNA: TGTGCCAGCAGCCGGGACAGGGGAGGGTACGAGCAGTACTTC
size: few; D: NA; J: TRBJ2-1; V: TRBV7-9; CDR3: CASSLSRTEYNEQFF; DNA: TGTGCCAGCAGCTTAAGCCGGACAGAGTACAATGAGCAGTTCTTC
size: few; D: TRBD1; J: TRBJ2-5; V: TRBV7-8; CDR3: CASSLMRTGGWQTQYF; DNA: TGTGCCAGCAGCTTAATGCGGACAGGGGGCTGGCAGACCCAGTACTTC
size: few; D: TRBD2; J: TRBJ2-3; V: TRBV7-9; CDR3: CASSGGDYADTQYF; DNA: TGTGCCAGCAGCGGGGGGGACTACGCAGATACGCAGTATTTT
size: NA; D: NA; J: TRBJ2-2; V: TRBV5-1; CDR3: CASSLRRPGINTGELFF; DNA: TGCGCCAGCAGCTTGAGGCGGCCGGGGATAAACACCGGGGAGCTGTTTTTT
size: NA; D: NA; J: TRBJ1-5; V: TRBV7-6; CDR3: CASSKQEGDQPQHF; DNA: TGTGCCAGCAGCAAACAGGAAGGAGATCAGCCCCAGCATTTT
size: few; D: TRBD2; J: TRBJ2-1; V: TRBV29-1; CDR3: CSVSPPASGGNEQFF; DNA: TGCAGCGTTTCGCCCCCTGCTAGCGGGGGGAATGAGCAGTTCTTC
size: few; D: NA; J: TRBJ2-5; V: TRBV10-3; CDR3: CAIGRPQETQYF; DNA: TGTGCCATTGGGAGACCGCAAGAGACCCAGTACTTC
size: NA; D: TRBD2; J: TRBJ2-3; V: TRBV4-2; CDR3: CASSQDPWTSGTTDTQYF; DNA: TGTGCCAGCAGCCAAGACCCATGGACTAGCGGAACAACAGATACGCAGTATTTT
size: few; D: NA; J: TRBJ2-1; V: TRBV7-2; CDR3: CASSQAANSYNEQFF; DNA: TGTGCCAGCTCCCAAGCGGCTAACTCCTACAATGAGCAGTTCTTC
size: NA; D: TRBD2; J: TRBJ2-5; V: TRBV10-3; CDR3: CAISEGSGGQETQYF; DNA: TGTGCCATCAGTGAAGGTAGCGGGGGCCAAGAGACCCAGTACTTC
size: NA; D: TRBD1; J: TRBJ2-1; V: TRBV7-3; CDR3: CASSATGAGEQFF; DNA: TGTGCCAGCAGCGCTACAGGGGCGGGTGAGCAGTTCTTC
size: NA; D: TRBD2; J: TRBJ2-1; V: TRBV6-6; CDR3: CASSQGTSGDNEQFF; DNA: TGTGCCAGCAGCCAGGGGACTAGCGGTGACAATGAGCAGTTCTTC
size: few; D: TRBD1; J: TRBJ1-2; V: TRBV5-1; CDR3: CASSLAGTGDGYTF; DNA: TGCGCCAGCAGCTTGGCGGGGACAGGGGATGGCTACACCTTC
size: few; D: NA; J: TRBJ1-2; V: TRBV5-1; CDR3: CASRGGKDYGYTF; DNA: TGCGCCAGCAGGGGAGGGAAGGACTATGGCTACACCTTC
size: few; D: NA; J: TRBJ1-1; V: TRBV9; CDR3: CASSVLSRDTEAFF; DNA: TGTGCCAGCAGCGTACTGTCCAGGGATACTGAAGCTTTCTTT
size: few; D: NA; J: TRBJ2-2; V: TRBV10-3; CDR3: CAISRQQGTGELFF; DNA: TGTGCCATCAGTCGACAGCAGGGCACCGGGGAGCTGTTTTTT
size: few; D: NA; J: TRBJ1-5; V: TRBV6-5; CDR3: CASSYKGAHQPQHF; DNA: TGTGCCAGCAGTTACAAGGGAGCACATCAGCCCCAGCATTTT
size: few; D: NA; J: TRBJ2-5; V: TRBV15; CDR3: CATSRGGAGAGETQYF; DNA: TGTGCCACCAGCAGAGGGGGGGCGGGGGCTGGGGAGACCCAGTACTTC
size: NA; D: NA; J: TRBJ1-5; V: TRBV9; CDR3: CASSVESNQPQHF; DNA: TGTGCCAGCAGCGTAGAATCGAATCAGCCCCAGCATTTT
size: NA; D: TRBD1; J: TRBJ2-7; V: TRBV6-5; CDR3: CASSEAGTDPLVF; DNA: TGTGCCAGCAGTGAAGCCGGGACAGATCCTCTAGTCTTC
size: few; D: TRBD1; J: TRBJ1-4; V: TRBV19; CDR3: CASAGQGAGKLFF; DNA: TGTGCCAGCGCGGGACAGGGGGCAGGAAAACTGTTTTTT
size: NA; D: NA; J: TRBJ2-1; V: TRBV11-2; CDR3: CASSLGGGYNEQFF; DNA: TGTGCCAGCAGCTTAGGCGGCGGCTACAATGAGCAGTTCTTC
size: once; D: NA; J: TRBJ2-1; V: TRBV7-3; CDR3: CASSFTGNEQFF; DNA: TGTGCCAGCAGCTTTACAGGGAATGAGCAGTTCTTC
size: NA; D: NA; J: TRBJ2-7; V: TRBV11-2; CDR3: CASSPGVSFEQYF; DNA: TGTGCCAGCAGCCCAGGGGTCAGTTTCGAGCAGTACTTC
size: NA; D: NA; J: TRBJ1-1; V: TRBV6-5; CDR3: CASSYTPTANTEAFF; DNA: TGTGCCAGCAGCTACACCCCGACAGCCAACACTGAAGCTTTCTTT
size: NA; D: NA; J: TRBJ1-3; V: TRBV10-2; CDR3: CASRQGTGNTIYF; DNA: TGCGCCAGCAGACAGGGTACGGGAAACACCATATATTTT
size: few; D: TRBD2; J: TRBJ2-1; V: TRBV7-3; CDR3: CASSLSSGGYNEQFF; DNA: TGTGCCAGCAGCTTAAGTAGCGGGGGGTACAATGAGCAGTTCTTC
size: NA; D: TRBD1; J: TRBJ1-4; V: TRBV5-1; CDR3: CASSLTDRAFATNEKLFF; DNA: TGCGCCAGCAGCTTGACGGACAGGGCGTTTGCAACTAATGAAAAACTGTTTTTT
size: NA; D: NA; J: TRBJ1-2; V: TRBV7-9; CDR3: CASSSLGGNYGYTF; DNA: TGTGCCAGCAGCTCCCTAGGAGGCAACTATGGCTACACCTTC
size: NA; D: NA; J: TRBJ1-2; V: TRBV11-2; CDR3: CASSSGAGYTF; DNA: TGTGCCAGCAGCTCAGGGGCTGGCTACACCTTC
size: few; D: TRBD2; J: TRBJ2-1; V: TRBV11-1; CDR3: CASSRLQAGDNEQFF; DNA: TGTGCCAGCAGCCGACTCCAGGCGGGGGACAATGAGCAGTTCTTC
size: NA; D: NA; J: TRBJ2-3; V: TRBV28; CDR3: CASSPGGPWDTQYF; DNA: TGTGCCAGCAGCCCCGGGGGTCCCTGGGATACGCAGTATTTT
size: NA; D: NA; J: TRBJ1-5; V: TRBV23-1; CDR3: CASSRSWGEGPDQPQHF; DNA: TGCGCCAGCAGTCGCTCCTGGGGGGAGGGTCCCGATCAGCCCCAGCATTTT
size: NA; D: NA; J: TRBJ2-7; V: TRBV7-2; CDR3: CASSLEPGRPEQYF; DNA: TGTGCCAGCAGCTTAGAACCGGGGAGGCCCGAGCAGTACTTC
size: few; D: TRBD1; J: TRBJ2-5; V: TRBV5-1; CDR3: CASGGQGAAETQYF; DNA: TGCGCCAGCGGGGGACAGGGGGCGGCGGAGACCCAGTACTTC
size: few; D: NA; J: TRBJ2-7; V: TRBV14; CDR3: CASSPPEGTPDYEQYF; DNA: TGTGCCAGCAGCCCCCCTGAGGGTACGCCAGACTACGAGCAGTACTTC
size: NA; D: NA; J: TRBJ2-7; V: TRBV9; CDR3: CASSVTTVSYEQYF; DNA: TGTGCCAGCAGCGTAACAACAGTCTCCTACGAGCAGTACTTC
size: few; D: NA; J: TRBJ2-3; V: TRBV7-2; CDR3: CASSFGTPTDTQYF; DNA: TGTGCCAGCAGCTTCGGGACACCCACAGATACGCAGTATTTT
size: few; D: TRBD2; J: TRBJ2-1; V: TRBV29-1; CDR3: CSVASGGNSYNEQFF; DNA: TGCAGCGTTGCTAGCGGGGGGAACTCCTACAATGAGCAGTTCTTC
size: NA; D: NA; J: TRBJ1-1; V: TRBV9; CDR3: CASSVMSNTEAFF; DNA: TGTGCCAGCAGCGTTATGTCGAACACTGAAGCTTTCTTT
size: NA; D: NA; J: TRBJ2-6; V: TRBV5-6; CDR3: CASSPMLGAGANVLTF; DNA: TGTGCCAGCAGCCCGATGTTAGGGGCTGGGGCCAACGTCCTGACTTTC
size: NA; D: NA; J: TRBJ1-5; V: TRBV19; CDR3: CASSLYRVGQPQHF; DNA: TGTGCCAGTAGTTTATACAGGGTAGGTCAGCCCCAGCATTTT
size: NA; D: TRBD2; J: TRBJ2-1; V: TRBV18; CDR3: CASSPPGLADLGEQFF; DNA: TGTGCCAGCTCACCACCGGGACTAGCGGATTTGGGTGAGCAGTTCTTC
size: NA; D: NA; J: TRBJ2-7; V: TRBV9; CDR3: CASSVEAYYEQYF; DNA: TGTGCCAGCAGCGTAGAAGCTTACTACGAGCAGTACTTC
size: few; D: TRBD1; J: TRBJ1-6; V: TRBV2; CDR3: CASSGGQGNSPLHF; DNA: TGTGCCAGCAGCGGCGGACAGGGAAATTCACCCCTCCACTTT
size: few; D: NA; J: TRBJ1-5; V: TRBV30; CDR3: CAWAPGDQPQHF; DNA: TGTGCCTGGGCACCGGGGGATCAGCCCCAGCATTTT